One and the same sample provided the 31 T cell receptor beta chains below, sequenced in a study of blood T cell repertoires in COVID-19. The repertoire was sequenced with immunoSEQ multiplex PCR; TCRdb's copy has only in-frame clones and lacks some. This table holds 87,000 or so clones, about 80% found once. Sequenced input: peripheral blood. The receptors stem from a woman aged 70-85 years with acute or convalescent COVID-19.

This chain joins TRBV19 and TRBJ1-4, with D maybe TRBD1 (5 bases). V shed 6 bases and J shed 1 base, with 12 bases lying between them. Per the germline V gene, CDR1 is LNHDA and CDR2 is SQIVND (reference sequence). The CDR3 has 15 residues. This chain's CDR3 is CASRQGTETNEKLFF. The CDR3 coding sequence is TGTGCCAGTAGGCAGGGTACAGAAACTAATGAAAAACTGTTTTTT.

As concerns this clone: The same CDR3 can be traced to other DNA sequences in this sample. In nucleotides, the CDR3 is TGTGCCAGTAGCGACAGGGGACGCACCGGGGAGCTGTTTTTT. This codes for CASSDRGRTGELFF. J is TRBJ2-2 and V is TRBV19, with 8 bases that match TRBD1. Trimming at V came to 6 bases and at J to 4 bases, leaving 4 bases not matched to a gene. This CDR3 has 14 residues. Germline CDR1 LNHDA, CDR2 SQIVND (reference sequence).

The V call is TRBV12-3 or TRBV12-4, the J call TRBJ1-2; D unclear. The V end lost 0 bases, the J end lost 8 bases, and 7 bases lay between the germline ends. The CDR3 is 12 amino acids. CDR3 in amino acids: CASSLALAGYTF. CDR3 DNA: TGTGCCAGCAGTTTAGCCCTAGCGGGCTACACCTTC.

This clone was seen only once. The rearrangement joins TRBV5-6 to TRBJ1-2; D gene unclear. The germline V and J ends were trimmed by 5 bases and 6 bases, with 14 bases remaining between them. The CDR3 spans 13 residues. The V gene's germline CDR1 is SGHDT and CDR2 YYEEEE. The CDR3: CASSPGLNNGYTF. The DNA for the CDR3 is TGTGCCAGCAGTCCAGGACTCAACAATGGCTACACCTTC.

V gene TRBV6-5 combines with J gene TRBJ1-5, with no clear D. Trimming took off 0 bases at V and 6 bases at J, with 6 bases between the two ends. In germline, CDR1 is MNHEY, CDR2 SVGAGI. This CDR3 comprises 13 residues. This CDR3 reads CASSYSEGQPQHF. In DNA, the CDR3 is TGTGCCAGCAGTTACTCCGAGGGTCAGCCCCAGCATTTT.

The chain joins TRBV3-1 (or the pseudogene TRBV3-2) to TRBJ1-4; 9 bases agree with TRBD1. Germline CDR1 reads LGHDT; CDR2 reads YNNKEL (reference sequence). J gave up 6 bases and V 0 bases, and 5 bases lay outside the gene matches. This CDR3 contains 16 residues. This CDR3 is CASSQEGTGGDEKLFF. In nucleotides, the CDR3 is TGTGCCAGCAGCCAAGAAGGAACAGGGGGCGATGAAAAACTGTTTTTT.

The rearrangement uses TRBV5-1 and TRBJ1-3; 7 nucleotides line up with TRBD1. Trimming cost V 2 bases and J 0 bases; bases outside gene matches: 2. The CDR3 spans 15 residues. From germline, CDR1 is SGHRS and CDR2 YFSETQ. CDR3 DNA: TGCGCCAGCAGCTTCCGGACAGGCTCTGGAAACACCATATATTTT. The encoded protein is CASSFRTGSGNTIYF. Full variable domain (missing parts from reference TRBV5-1 and TRBJ1-3): KAGVTQTPRYLIKTRGQQVTLSCSPISGHRSVSWYQQTPGQGLQFLFEYFSETQRNKGNFPGRFSGRQFSNSRSEMNVSTLELGDSALYLCASSFRTGSGNTIYFGEGSWLTVV.

This chain uses TRBV11-3 with TRBJ1-4; 8 positions match TRBD1. Germline loops: CDR1 SGHNT, CDR2 YENEEA. The J segment lost 7 bases and the V segment lost 6 bases, leaving 4 bases of the junction unmatched. This CDR3 comprises 13 residues. CDR3 residues: CASRWTGSEKLFF. The CDR3, as DNA: TGTGCCAGCAGGTGGACAGGGTCTGAAAAACTGTTTTTT. The complete variable domain, with remaining parts taken from reference TRBV11-3 and TRBJ1-4, reads EAGVVQSPRYKIIEKKQPVAFWCNPISGHNTLYWYLQNLGQGPELLIRYENEEAVDDSQLPKDRFSAERLKGVDSTLKIQPAELGDSAVYLCASRWTGSEKLFFGSGTQLSVL.

Only one count was recorded for this clone. Written as DNA, the CDR3 is TGCGCCAGCAGTGGAGTCCTTGGGGGGAACTATGGCTACACCTTC. Protein sequence: CASSGVLGGNYGYTF. The V call is TRBV10-2, the J call TRBJ1-2; D might be TRBD1 (5 bases). The CDR3 has 15 amino acids. Trimming pared 4 bases from V and 2 bases from J, leaving 14 bases between. Looked up from germline, CDR1 is WSHSY and CDR2 is SAAADI.

The V call is TRBV2, the J call TRBJ2-2; 9 bases map to TRBD2. The J segment lost 3 bases and the V segment lost 4 bases, leaving 6 bases of the junction unmatched. The germline CDR1 and CDR2 sequences are SNHLY and FYNNEI. The CDR3 sequence is 16 residues long. The CDR3 DNA reads as TGTGCCAGCAGTGTAAGAGCGGGGGGAGACACCGGGGAGCTGTTTTTT. Its translation: CASSVRAGGDTGELFF. Full variable domain (rest looked up from reference TRBV2 and TRBJ2-2): EPEVTQTPSHQVTQMGQEVILRCVPISNHLYFYWYRQILGQKVEFLVSFYNNEISEKSEIFDDQFSVERPDGSNFTLKIRSTKLEDSAMYFCASSVRAGGDTGELFFGEGSRLTVL.

The chain employs TRBV6-6 and TRBJ1-1; D not certain. Germline V gives CDR1 MNHNY, CDR2 SVGAGI (reference sequence). The CDR3 has 13 residues. Trimming cost V 6 bases and J 5 bases, with 13 bases left between them. The DNA of the CDR3 is TGTGCCAGCAGAAGAACGTCGGAGACTGAAGCTTTCTTT. As protein: CASRRTSETEAFF.

The chain uses TRBV5-1 and TRBJ1-1; 9 bases map to TRBD1. This CDR3 comprises 16 residues. With V trimmed by 4 bases and J by 11 bases, 18 bases remained unmatched. Germline lookup yields CDR1 SGHRS and CDR2 YFSETQ. CDR3 loop: CASSPQPPGQGAGAFF. The CDR3 bases are TGCGCCAGCAGCCCCCAGCCCCCGGGACAGGGTGCTGGGGCTTTCTTT.

The chain combines TRBV30 with TRBJ2-1; TRBD1 agrees at 7 bases. The CDR3 runs to 14 residues. CDR1 and CDR2 (germline): GTSNPN, SVGIG (reference sequence). J lost 10 bases, V lost 1 base, and 10 bases had no gene match. The CDR3 DNA reads as TGTGCCTGGAGTGGCAGGGGGTTCCTAATCGAGCAGTTCTTC. It is translated as CAWSGRGFLIEQFF.

The chain couples TRBV18 to TRBJ1-6; D not resolved. V shed 2 bases and J shed 8 bases, with 10 bases lying between them. CDR3 length: 14 residues. CDR1 and CDR2 from the germline V gene are KGHSH and LQKENI. The CDR3 sequence is CASSPGWQDSPLHF. The CDR3, as DNA: TGTGCCAGCTCACCAGGTTGGCAAGATTCACCCCTCCACTTT. The variable domain in full, completed from reference TRBV18 and TRBJ1-6, reads NAGVMQNPRHLVRRRGQEARLRCSPMKGHSHVYWYRQLPEEGLKFMVYLQKENIIDESGMPKERFSAEFPKEGPSILRIQQVVRGDSAAYFCASSPGWQDSPLHFGNGTRLTVT.

The chain joins TRBV9 to TRBJ2-4; 7 bases fit TRBD2. This CDR3 is 15 amino acids long. J was trimmed by 6 bases and V by 0 bases; bases with no gene match: 6. The germline CDR1 and CDR2 sequences are SGDLS and YYNGEE. The CDR3 here is CASSVAPGEGNIQYF. CDR3 coding DNA: TGTGCCAGCAGCGTAGCTCCGGGGGAGGGAAACATTCAGTACTTC. Looking up the rest from reference TRBV9 and TRBJ2-4 gives the full variable domain: DSGVTQTPKHLITATGQRVTLRCSPRSGDLSVYWYQQSLDQGLQFLIQYYNGEERAKGNILERFSAQQFPDLHSELNLSSLELGDSALYFCASSVAPGEGNIQYFGAGTRLSVL.

V usage is TRBV10-3 and J usage is TRBJ2-3, with TRBD2 matching over 8 bases. V lost 10 bases, J lost 0 bases, and 3 bases stayed unmatched. CDR1 is ENHRY, CDR2 SYGVKD, per germline. The CDR3 extends over 13 amino acids. CDR3 loop: CATAGASTDTQYF. The CDR3 DNA reads as TGTGCCACAGCGGGGGCTAGCACAGATACGCAGTATTTT.

V is TRBV18 and J is TRBJ2-7; 7 bases fit TRBD2. V shed 5 bases, J shed 2 bases, and the junction held 3 bases outside the gene matches. The CDR3 has 13 residues. Germline V lookup: CDR1 KGHSH, CDR2 LQKENI. The CDR3 is CASSEGTTYEQYF. Here the CDR3 DNA reads TGTGCCAGCTCAGAGGGGACTACCTACGAGCAGTACTTC.

In DNA, the CDR3 is TGTGCCAGCAGCATCTGGAGTCAAGAGACCCAGTACTTC. Its protein is CASSIWSQETQYF. V usage is TRBV7-9 and J usage is TRBJ2-5, with no clear D. V was clipped by 5 bases and J by 2 bases, with 9 bases between them. The CDR3 sequence is 13 residues long. Germline V gene data show CDR1 as SEHNR and CDR2 as FQNEAQ (reference sequence).

The chain links TRBV12-3 or TRBV12-4 to TRBJ1-4; D ambiguous. V dropped 7 bases and J dropped 3 bases, with 9 bases sitting between them. The CDR3 sequence is 13 residues long. The CDR3 sequence is CASNIGANEKLFF. As DNA, the CDR3 is TGTGCCAGCAACATCGGGGCTAATGAAAAACTGTTTTTT.

The CDR3 DNA follows: TGTGCCAGCAGTTCCGCTAGCGGGGGAGCCTACAATGAGCAGTTCTTC. Amino acid sequence: CASSSASGGAYNEQFF. The chain uses TRBV28 and TRBJ2-1; 10 bases are shared with TRBD2. V lost 4 bases to trimming and J lost 2 bases; unmatched junction nucleotides: 5. The CDR3 runs 16 residues. The germline CDR1 and CDR2 sequences are MDHEN and SYDVKM.

This rearrangement joins TRBV2 to TRBJ1-5; no reliable D call. Looked up from germline, CDR1 is SNHLY and CDR2 is FYNNEI. CDR3 size: 12 residues. The V gene lost 5 bases and the J gene lost 6 bases, with 8 bases spanning the gap. The CDR3 DNA is TGTGCCAGCAGTCAAGGGAGTCAGCCCCAGCATTTT. Translation gives CASSQGSQPQHF. Filled out from reference TRBV2 and TRBJ1-5, the complete variable domain reads EPEVTQTPSHQVTQMGQEVILRCVPISNHLYFYWYRQILGQKVEFLVSFYNNEISEKSEIFDDQFSVERPDGSNFTLKIRSTKLEDSAMYFCASSQGSQPQHFGDGTRLSIL.

The V and J genes are TRBV5-4 and TRBJ2-7; the match to TRBD2 covers 10 bases. Germline V CDR1 and CDR2: SGHNT, YYREEE (reference sequence). This CDR3 is built from 14 residues. The V segment lost 4 bases and the J segment 2 bases; nucleotides outside the gene matches: 3. The CDR3 protein is CASSSSGGTYEQYF. The CDR3 DNA is TGTGCCAGCAGCAGTAGCGGGGGGACCTACGAGCAGTACTTC.

The rearrangement joins TRBV11-2 to TRBJ1-3, with no clear D. Germline CDR1 is SGHAT and CDR2 is FQNNGV. V lost 5 bases to trimming and J lost 4 bases, with 6 bases between them. This CDR3 spans 12 amino acids. The CDR3: CASSAQGNTIYF. The CDR3 DNA is TGTGCCAGCAGCGCACAGGGAAACACCATATATTTT.

This clone was seen only a few times. The chain uses TRBV5-4 and TRBJ2-5; a weak D match, TRBD2 (5 bases). V lost 0 bases, J lost 5 bases, and 11 bases lay in between. CDR1 SGHNT and CDR2 YYREEE come from the germline V gene (reference sequence). There are 14 residues in the CDR3. CDR3 nucleotide sequence: TGTGCCAGCAGCTTGGTCGGGGTCCGGGAGACCCAGTACTTC. It encodes CASSLVGVRETQYF. Using reference TRBV5-4 and TRBJ2-5 for the parts outside the CDR3, the full variable domain is ETGVTQSPTHLIKTRGQQVTLRCSSQSGHNTVSWYQQALGQGPQFIFQYYREEENGRGNFPPRFSGLQFPNYSSELNVNALELDDSALYLCASSLVGVRETQYFGPGTRLLVL.

The sample holds a few counts of this clone. This chain links TRBV5-1 with TRBJ1-1, with TRBD1 matching over 8 bases. J gave up 5 bases and V 4 bases, and 10 bases lay outside the gene matches. The length of the CDR3 is 15 residues. Germline V gene lookup returns CDR1 SGHRS and CDR2 YFSETQ. CDR3 bases: TGCGCCAGCAGCGTATTGGGACAGGTCGGGACTGAAGCTTTCTTT. As protein: CASSVLGQVGTEAFF.

The genes are TRBV9 and TRBJ2-3, with TRBD2 matching 8 bases. This CDR3 is built from 16 residues. Germline trimming cut 4 bases from V and 2 bases from J; bases unmatched to any gene: 9. Germline V gene data show CDR1 as SGDLS and CDR2 as YYNGEE. The CDR3 reads CASSPRSSGFTDTQYF. CDR3 sequence (DNA): TGTGCCAGCAGCCCCCGATCTAGCGGGTTCACAGATACGCAGTATTTT.

The chain employs TRBV19 and TRBJ2-1, with 10 bases lining up with TRBD1. The germline gives CDR1 LNHDA, CDR2 SQIVND (reference sequence). This CDR3 region has 14 residues. V shed 7 bases and J 12 bases; nucleotides not matched to a gene: 12. This CDR3 reads CASIDKPGQGMQFF. The CDR3 DNA reads TGTGCCAGTATCGATAAACCGGGACAGGGGATGCAGTTCTTC.

V and J are TRBV6-7 and TRBJ2-5; D is undetermined. TRBV6-7 is an ORF, and what it does is uncertain. The CDR3 contains 9 residues. V lost 7 bases, J lost 10 bases, and 7 bases lay in between. The CDR3 sequence is CASIADQYF. DNA of the CDR3: TGTGCCAGCATTGCGGACCAGTACTTC.

The V and J genes are TRBV5-1 and TRBJ2-3; maybe TRBD2 (5 bases). V lost 2 bases and J 0 bases, leaving 10 bases between the germline ends. CDR1 is SGHRS and CDR2 is YFSETQ in the germline V gene. CDR3 size: 15 residues. The CDR3 sequence: CASSFSVPSTDTQYF. The DNA for the CDR3 is TGCGCCAGCAGCTTTAGCGTTCCTAGCACAGATACGCAGTATTTT.

The chain links TRBV18 to TRBJ2-4; 9 nucleotides align to TRBD1. This CDR3 has 14 amino acids. Germline loops: CDR1 KGHSH, CDR2 LQKENI. Trimming removed 6 bases from V and 4 bases from J; junction bases left unmatched: 4. The CDR3 region is CASSEDRGKNIQYF. As DNA, the CDR3 is TGTGCCAGCTCCGAAGACAGGGGGAAAAACATTCAGTACTTC.

The rearrangement links TRBV19 to TRBJ1-5; D possibly corresponds to TRBD1 (5 bases). The CDR3 totals 14 residues. V lost 6 bases to trimming and J lost 0 bases, with 9 bases between them. Per germline, CDR1 LNHDA and CDR2 SQIVND (reference sequence). The CDR3 sequence is CASRQDLSNQPQHF. DNA of the CDR3: TGTGCCAGTAGACAGGACCTTAGCAATCAGCCCCAGCATTTT.